Below, 18 T cell receptor beta chains from the same sample are listed, as sequenced in a study of Ad26.COV2.S vaccination and SARS-CoV-2 variants. Libraries were prepared by immunoSEQ multiplex PCR; TCRdb keeps only in-frame clonotypes and omits some of them. The sample comprises fewer than 400,000 clones, over 75% of which are singletons, and around 1.8% rests with the top ten. The treatment here: roughly 18 received Ad26.COV2.S at low or high dose, single or two shots; about 5 received placebo; per-sample allocation not given. All samples were drawn on day 63, counting from the first vaccine or placebo injection. Sequenced material: peripheral blood, taken in a trial of Ad26.COV2.S vaccine versus placebo. Source of these receptors: a person aged 18-65 years who received the Ad26.COV2.S COVID-19 vaccine or a placebo.

J is TRBJ1-1 and V is TRBV28; D remains ambiguous. This CDR3 comprises 17 residues. Deletions cut 5 bases from V and 2 bases from J, with 21 bases between. The V gene's germline CDR1 is MDHEN and CDR2 SYDVKM. The CDR3 region is CASSRLLGLGSNTEAFF. CDR3 DNA: TGTGCCAGCAGTCGCCTTCTGGGGTTGGGTAGCAACACTGAAGCTTTCTTT.

The chain joins TRBV6-6 to TRBJ2-2, with 9 bases lining up with TRBD1. V shed 5 bases and J 6 bases; nucleotides not matched to a gene: 4. Germline V gene data show CDR1 as MNHNY and CDR2 as SVGAGI (reference sequence). The CDR3 is 14 amino acids. For the CDR3, the DNA is TGTGCCAGCAGTGCCACAGGGGGCCCCGGGGAGCTGTTTTTT. Its protein is CASSATGGPGELFF.

The V call is TRBV5-1, the J call TRBJ2-7; D possibly corresponds to TRBD2 (6 bases). CDR1 SGHRS and CDR2 YFSETQ come from the germline V gene. The CDR3 extends over 12 amino acids. With 7 bases removed from V and 3 bases from J, the gap between germline ends came to 11 bases. The DNA of the CDR3 is TGCGCCAGCGGGGGGTCCGACTACGAGCAGTACTTC. Translation gives CASGGSDYEQYF. Variable domain in full (rest from reference TRBV5-1 and TRBJ2-7): KAGVTQTPRYLIKTRGQQVTLSCSPISGHRSVSWYQQTPGQGLQFLFEYFSETQRNKGNFPGRFSGRQFSNSRSEMNVSTLELGDSALYLCASGGSDYEQYFGPGTRLTVT.

V and J are TRBV24-1 and TRBJ2-1, with D possibly being TRBD1 (6 bases). The CDR3 runs 12 residues. Trimming took off 5 bases at V and 15 bases at J, with 16 bases between the two ends. From germline, CDR1 is KGHDR and CDR2 SFDVKD. The CDR3 loop is CATSADSRVLFF. The CDR3 nucleotides are TGTGCCACCAGTGCGGACAGTAGGGTGTTGTTCTTC.

The chain combines TRBV6-4 with TRBJ1-1; TRBD1 is a possible D gene (5 bases). The CDR3 loop spans 13 amino acids. V dropped 5 bases and J dropped 0 bases, with 7 bases sitting between them. The V gene's germline CDR1 is MRHNA and CDR2 SNTAGT. CDR3 in amino acids: CASSRQLNTEAFF. CDR3 nucleotide sequence: TGTGCCAGCAGTCGACAGTTGAACACTGAAGCTTTCTTT.

The gene calls are TRBV6-2 or TRBV6-3 and TRBJ2-7, with D possibly TRBD2 on 6 matching bases. Germline V gene lookup returns CDR1 MNHEY and CDR2 SVGEGT. CDR3 length equals 16 residues. V shed 5 bases and J shed 0 bases, with 17 bases lying between them. The CDR3 DNA reads TGTGCCAGCAGTCCATTATGGCTAGCGACCTCCTACGAGCAGTACTTC. Amino acid sequence: CASSPLWLATSYEQYF.

This sequence joins TRBV6-1 and TRBJ2-7; no reliable D call. V was cut by 2 bases and J by 4 bases, with 15 bases left in between. Germline CDR1 reads MNHNS; CDR2 reads SASEGT. The CDR3 spans 15 residues. The CDR3 coding sequence is TGTGCCAGCAGTGAAAACTCCTTGGGGTCGTACGAGCAGTACTTC. Its protein is CASSENSLGSYEQYF.

The J gene is TRBJ2-3, the V gene TRBV13; 9 positions match TRBD2. V was pared by 4 bases and J by 8 bases, with 7 bases of the junction left unmatched. The germline V gene encodes CDR1 PRHDT and CDR2 FYEKMQ (reference sequence). This CDR3 is built from 14 residues. Written as DNA, the CDR3 is TGTGCCAGCAGCTCCAGGCTAGCGGGGAGTACGCAGTATTTT. Translation: CASSSRLAGSTQYF.

The rearrangement links TRBV6-2 or TRBV6-3 to TRBJ2-1, with 9 bases matching TRBD2. Trimming removed 1 base from V and 7 bases from J; junction bases left unmatched: 5. The CDR3 length is 15 residues. Germline loops: CDR1 MNHEY, CDR2 SVGEGT. CDR3 sequence reads: CASSYLAGVDNEQFF. In DNA, the CDR3 is TGTGCCAGCAGTTACTTAGCGGGAGTCGATAATGAGCAGTTCTTC.

V is TRBV6-1 and J is TRBJ1-2; a possible D gene is TRBD1 (6 bases). The CDR3 covers 15 residues. The V gene lost 1 base and the J gene lost 2 bases, with 11 bases spanning the gap. Germline CDR1 reads MNHNS; CDR2 reads SASEGT. The CDR3 DNA follows: TGTGCCAGCAGTGAAGAGGGGGGGCCCAACTATGGCTACACCTTC. Its translation: CASSEEGGPNYGYTF.

This chain links TRBV28 with TRBJ1-4, with D possibly TRBD1 on 5 matching bases. The length of the CDR3 is 16 residues. Per germline, CDR1 MDHEN and CDR2 SYDVKM. V was pared by 5 bases and J by 4 bases, with 17 bases between. The CDR3 protein is CASSRPPGPLNEKLFF. The CDR3 region has the DNA TGTGCCAGCAGTCGACCCCCGGGACCGCTTAATGAAAAACTGTTTTTT.

J is TRBJ1-2 and V is TRBV24-1, with D hard to call. Germline loops: CDR1 KGHDR, CDR2 SFDVKD. The V end lost 2 bases, the J end lost 3 bases, and 0 bases lay between the germline ends. The CDR3 runs to 11 residues. The CDR3, as DNA: TGTGCCACCAGTGATTACTATGGCTACACCTTC. Translating gives CATSDYYGYTF.

The J gene is TRBJ1-2, the V gene TRBV12-3 or TRBV12-4; 9 positions match TRBD1. V gave up 2 bases and J gave up 8 bases; unmatched junction bases: 3. CDR3 length: 13 amino acids. The chain's CDR3 is CASSLRQGVGYTF. For the CDR3, the DNA is TGTGCCAGCAGTTTAAGACAGGGGGTCGGCTACACCTTC.

The chain is built from TRBV9 and TRBJ2-3; D uncertain. With 2 bases removed from V and 0 bases from J, the gap between germline ends came to 7 bases. Germline CDR1 and CDR2: SGDLS and YYNGEE. The CDR3 has 14 residues. In DNA form, the CDR3 reads TGTGCCAGCAGCGTCCGGATTAGCACAGATACGCAGTATTTT. It codes for CASSVRISTDTQYF. Drawing the rest from reference TRBV9 and TRBJ2-3, the complete variable domain is DSGVTQTPKHLITATGQRVTLRCSPRSGDLSVYWYQQSLDQGLQFLIQYYNGEERAKGNILERFSAQQFPDLHSELNLSSLELGDSALYFCASSVRISTDTQYFGPGTRLTVL.

V and J are TRBV7-2 and TRBJ2-7; D gene ambiguous. The length of the CDR3 is 14 residues. Per the germline V gene, CDR1 is SGHTA and CDR2 is FQGNSA. V lost 5 bases, J lost 0 bases, and 11 bases lay in between. The chain's CDR3 is CASSVTSDSYEQYF. DNA of the CDR3: TGTGCCAGCAGCGTGACATCAGACTCCTACGAGCAGTACTTC.

The gene calls are TRBV28 and TRBJ2-1; 9 bases agree with TRBD2. The CDR3 is 15 residues long. The trim removed 7 bases at V and 8 bases at J, leaving 12 bases unmatched. CDR1 MDHEN and CDR2 SYDVKM come from the germline V gene. This CDR3 reads CASISESGRKDEQFF. Here the CDR3 DNA reads TGTGCCAGCATCTCTGAAAGCGGGAGGAAAGATGAGCAGTTCTTC.

The V gene is TRBV11-1, the J gene TRBJ2-7; weak D call: TRBD1 (7 bases). V lost 5 bases and J lost 3, with 17 bases in between. There are 15 residues in the CDR3. The germline V gene has CDR1 SGHAT and CDR2 FQDESV (reference sequence). CDR3 protein: CASSAAGRGDYEQYF. The CDR3 DNA follows: TGTGCCAGCAGCGCAGCCGGCAGGGGGGACTACGAGCAGTACTTC.

CDR3 sequence (DNA): TGTGCCAGCAGCTTGGAGGGTCAGCAGCCCCAGCATTTT. Protein: CASSLEGQQPQHF. This chain links TRBV7-2 with TRBJ1-5, with D hard to call. Germline-derived CDR1 and CDR2 are SGHTA and FQGNSA. The CDR3 consists of 13 residues. Trimming shortened V by 3 bases and J by 7 bases, and 10 bases separated the two germline ends.